These 4 T cell receptor beta chains share one sample of origin, sequenced in a study of blood T cell dynamics during melanoma immunotherapy. Time point reported: week 3, after first cycle of checkpoint inhibitor. Clones were read by immunoSEQ multiplex PCR, and TCRdb kept only the in-frame ones, dropping some. This repertoire shows roughly 30,000 clones, approximately 83% found once; its top ten account for 10%. The specimen was blood, collected from a patient treated with checkpoint blockade. The receptors stem from a human donor with melanoma.

The chain combines TRBV27 with TRBJ1-2; the D gene is possibly TRBD1 (6 bases). Germline loops: CDR1 MNHEY, CDR2 SMNVEV (reference sequence). V was clipped by 0 bases and J by 8 bases, with 13 bases between them. The CDR3 runs to 14 residues. CDR3 nucleotides: TGTGCCAGCAGTTTATCATCAGGGGCGGGAGGCTACACCTTC. Translated: CASSLSSGAGGYTF.

CDR3 coding DNA: TGTGCCAGCAGTGTCAGGGGAGGCGGAACCGGGGAGCTGTTTTTT. This translates into CASSVRGGGTGELFF. This chain joins TRBV2 and TRBJ2-2; D could derive from TRBD1 or TRBD2 (6 bases each). V lost 4 bases and J lost 5, with 14 bases in between. The CDR3 consists of 15 residues. Germline V gene sequence: CDR1 SNHLY, CDR2 FYNNEI.

The chain couples TRBV7-2 to TRBJ2-7; unclear D gene. The germline V gene encodes CDR1 SGHTA and CDR2 FQGNSA. Between the trimmed V and J ends, which lost 4 bases and 1 base, there was a span of 11 bases. The CDR3 extends over 14 amino acids. In nucleotides, the CDR3 is TGTGCCAGCAGCTACGGCGGCGGATCCTACGAGCAGTACTTC. Translation gives CASSYGGGSYEQYF. Based on the CDR3 plus reference TRBV7-2 and TRBJ2-7, the full variable domain is GAGVSQSPSNKVTEKGKDVELRCDPISGHTALYWYRQSLGQGLEFLIYFQGNSAPDKSGLPSDRFSAERTGGSVSTLTIQRTQQEDSAVYLCASSYGGGSYEQYFGPGTRLTVT.

The chain uses TRBV7-9 and TRBJ2-5; TRBD2 aligns across 9 bases. The junction had 4 bases not matched to a gene; V was cut back by 6 bases and J by 2 bases. In germline, CDR1 is SEHNR, CDR2 FQNEAQ (reference sequence). The CDR3 runs 14 residues. This CDR3 is CASRASGVQETQYF. The CDR3 coding sequence is TGTGCCAGCAGAGCTAGCGGGGTTCAAGAGACCCAGTACTTC. Using reference TRBV7-9 and TRBJ2-5 for the parts outside the CDR3, the full variable domain is DTGVSQNPRHKITKRGQNVTFRCDPISEHNRLYWYRQTLGQGPEFLTYFQNEAQLEKSRLLSDRFSAERPKGSFSTLEIQRTEQGDSAMYLCASRASGVQETQYFGPGTRLLVL.